This passage covers 3 T cell receptor beta chains from one sample sequenced in a study of cytomegalovirus exposure and HLA in healthy donors. Vbeta (60) and Jbeta (13) primers were used in the PCR. Produced via immunoSEQ multiplex PCR; TCRdb's table is partial and in-frame only. The table lists 150,000 to 200,000 clones, around 81% of them singletons. The source material was PBMCs. Receptor source: a woman in her thirties in good health and CMV-seronegative.

This rearrangement joins TRBV11-2 to TRBJ1-1, with unresolved D. V lost 3 bases and J 1 base, leaving 12 bases between the germline ends. The CDR3 runs to 15 residues. The germline CDR1 and CDR2 sequences are SGHAT and FQNNGV. CDR3 in DNA: TGTGCCAGCAGCTTTCAATCAGGTGCGAACACTGAAGCTTTCTTT. Its translation is CASSFQSGANTEAFF.

In its sample, this clone was seen a few times. The rearrangement joins TRBV5-1 to TRBJ2-7; TRBD2 matches at 7 bases. This CDR3 has 15 amino acids. From germline, CDR1 is SGHRS and CDR2 YFSETQ. The trim removed 2 bases at V and 2 bases at J, leaving 7 bases unmatched. The CDR3 DNA reads as TGCGCCAGCAGCTTTGCTCAGGGAGGGGCCTACGAGCAGTACTTC. Translated: CASSFAQGGAYEQYF.

The chain employs TRBV15 and TRBJ1-1, with 9 bases matching TRBD1. CDR3 size: 16 residues. In germline, CDR1 is LNHNV, CDR2 YYDKDF (reference sequence). V lost 1 base and J lost 1; bases outside the gene matches: 4. The CDR3 sequence: CATSRAGGQGNTEAFF. The DNA of the CDR3 is TGTGCCACCAGCAGAGCTGGGGGACAGGGGAACACTGAAGCTTTCTTT.